This T cell receptor (beta chain) was captured by sequencing in a study of T cell responses to AZD1222 COVID-19 vaccine (dated by TCRdb to the early 2020s). Some background on the complete study: A total of approximately 240 trial participants underwent TCR sequencing, of whom nearly 210 received two doses of AZD1222 and 26 received two doses of the MenACWY control vaccine. Enrollment into the trials was organized by age into subgroups of 18-55, 56-69 and 70-plus years, and those subgroups contained about 160, 30 and 59 TCR-sequenced participants, respectively.

What the work shows at the level of the full study, not this receptor alone: Only 5 to 7 AZD1222 recipients were SARS-CoV-2 seropositive at baseline, limiting conclusions about previously exposed vaccinees. Reportedly, almost half of the unique spike-specific TCRs recognized epitopes lying outside the regions that are mutated in the B.1.351 and B.1.1.7 variants. Participants were mostly white British, with more females than males. The authors suggested clonal diversity may have been underestimated. The 56-69-year group was small, and its depth increase did not reach significance, likely because of low power. The whole spike protein was spanned by vaccine-associated CD4 TCRs, and dominant responses were seen in regions 160-218 and 743-854. No day 14 peak-response samples were available, so repertoires were characterized only after the peak T cell response. Spike-specific TCR breadth and depth rose significantly after two AZD1222 doses compared with day 0 and with MenACWY recipients.

The germline V gene (reference sequence) supplies CDR1 MNHNY and CDR2 SVGAGI. V lost 6 bases and J lost 3 bases, and the count of bases not matched to a germline gene is 6. The CDR3 runs 15 amino acids, cysteine and phenylalanine included. Of the read, only the CDR3 DNA is kept; its 45 bases are in frame from base 1. As regards this clone: Its cognate antigen has yet to be identified. There are no base qualities to consult, and no much larger clone falls within one base.

The CDR3 regions of human TCRbeta chains were subjected to immunosequencing. Turning to the authors' computational methods: TCRs in the repertoires were compared against a reference library of SARS-CoV-2-specific TCRs that had been generated with the MIRA antigen-specificity platform. Breadth was defined as the fraction of unique TCRs that were SARS-CoV-2-associated, and depth was defined as the fraction of total T cells that were SARS-CoV-2-associated. Using the MIRA data, each spike-specific TCR was assigned both to the spike region to which the TCR was reactive and to a CD4 or CD8 class. Log10-transformed breadth and depth values were compared by one-way ANOVA with Sidak's multiple comparisons tests. Held by TCRdb, this immuneACCESS table contains in-frame sequences only and omits some clones. Under half of the omission traces to an unresolved V gene where checked; the cause of the rest is unknown. V and J calls and clone size are copied from that table; D and trimming were computed from the DNA. For this sample there are under 150,000 clones; around 90% appear just once. About 1.1% of the sample rests with the top ten.

Explained via the paper, the time point label denotes: about 28 days (+/-7) after the second vaccine dose. AZD1222 recipients given second doses at about 4 weeks or at about 12 weeks were pooled, since spike-specific TCR depth and breadth were not found to differ between the two schedules. Samples from vaccinated people were obtained from the UK trials COV001 and COV002, which included a single-blind randomized controlled phase 2/3 trial of AZD1222 (ChAdOx1 nCoV-19) in healthy adults. For TCRbeta chain sequencing, PBMC samples were collected from trial participants at day 0 and at day 28 after the second dose.

The sequencing used peripheral blood, collected 28 days after the second AZD1222 dose. This clonotype was obtained from an adult who received the AZD1222 COVID-19 vaccine. Recombination linked TRBV6-6 to TRBJ2-2, with 8 central nucleotides matching TRBD1. This receptor has the CDR3 CASRLDRAHTGELFF. The nucleotide sequence reads TGTGCCAGCAGGCTGGACAGGGCTCACACCGGGGAGCTGTTTTTT.